Listed below are T cell receptor beta chains from one sample, sequenced in a study of early T cells in non-severe SARS-CoV-2 infection. Each CDR3 protein gets one entry after TCRdb re-called the 5' RACE reads with MiXCR. The sample lists approximately 58,000 distinct CDR3 sequences; around a tenth were seen once. Sequenced sample: whole blood. The receptors come from an adult who was a healthcare worker with PCR-confirmed SARS-CoV-2 infection or an uninfected control (not recorded which). Each CDR3 is given without its conserved first and last residue. A D gene is named only where the DNA matches it firmly.

J: TRBJ2-2; V: TRBV7-3; D: NA; CDR3: ASSLQGPRRGAIVGGELF
J: TRBJ2-3; V: TRBV5-1; D: NA; CDR3: ASSLSTVTDTQY
J: TRBJ2-1; V: TRBV6-5; D: TRBD1; CDR3: ASSGATGTYNEQF
J: TRBJ2-3; V: TRBV28; D: NA; CDR3: ASSLPPGRTDTQY
J: TRBJ1-4; V: TRBV12-3/TRBV12-4; D: NA; CDR3: ATAGGEKLF
J: TRBJ2-4; V: TRBV3-1; D: NA; CDR3: ASSQEGTKNIQY
J: TRBJ2-7; V: TRBV6-1; D: TRBD1; CDR3: ASRPGQGREQY
J: TRBJ2-3; V: TRBV5-1; D: TRBD1; CDR3: ASSPGQGISTDTQY
J: TRBJ2-1; V: TRBV10-1; D: NA; CDR3: ASSLSAGLAYNEQF
J: TRBJ2-1; V: TRBV5-1; D: NA; CDR3: ASSLASDEQF
J: TRBJ2-3; V: TRBV18; D: NA; CDR3: ASSPSEGGRDTQY
J: TRBJ2-3; V: TRBV12-5; D: TRBD1; CDR3: ASGLVLGQGFSTDTQY
J: TRBJ2-6; V: TRBV15; D: TRBD1; CDR3: ATRDSLSGANVLT
J: TRBJ2-6; V: TRBV28; D: TRBD1; CDR3: ASSLAGQGKSGANVLT
J: TRBJ1-4; V: TRBV20-1; D: NA; CDR3: SARIGSSNEKLF
J: TRBJ2-7; V: TRBV20-1; D: NA; CDR3: SASRTDRYEQY
J: TRBJ1-2; V: TRBV11-3; D: TRBD1; CDR3: ASSLGDRDYT
J: TRBJ2-1; V: TRBV12-3/TRBV12-4; D: NA; CDR3: ASSDWGSSYNEQF
J: TRBJ2-5; V: TRBV19; D: NA; CDR3: ASKQGPQETQY
J: TRBJ1-1; V: TRBV20-1; D: NA; CDR3: SARDRVSLRAF
J: TRBJ2-7; V: TRBV11-2; D: NA; CDR3: ASSLDPGSDEQY
J: TRBJ2-7; V: TRBV5-1; D: TRBD1; CDR3: ASSFSPPGQGSYEQY
J: TRBJ2-2; V: TRBV11-2; D: NA; CDR3: ASSRSGELF
J: TRBJ1-2; V: TRBV30; D: NA; CDR3: ASSLRTYGYT
J: TRBJ2-6; V: TRBV29-1; D: NA; CDR3: SVEKGSGANVLT
J: TRBJ2-1; V: TRBV27; D: NA; CDR3: ASSTAYGRGNEQF
J: TRBJ1-1; V: TRBV12-3/TRBV12-4; D: NA; CDR3: ASSGRAEAF
J: TRBJ2-7; V: TRBV30; D: TRBD1; CDR3: VVSRDRGREQY
J: TRBJ2-3; V: TRBV12-3/TRBV12-4; D: NA; CDR3: ASSFGRREDTQY
J: TRBJ2-1; V: TRBV11-2; D: TRBD2; CDR3: ASSLVPSGKTNQF
J: TRBJ2-3; V: TRBV5-4; D: NA; CDR3: ASSTGPLSTDTQY
J: TRBJ2-5; V: TRBV2; D: NA; CDR3: ASSGTDRGETQY
J: TRBJ2-1; V: TRBV27; D: NA; CDR3: ASSPDSDHEQF
J: TRBJ1-1; V: TRBV27; D: NA; CDR3: ASSFWQPSNVTEAF
J: TRBJ2-2; V: TRBV18; D: NA; CDR3: ATAWDTNTGELF
J: TRBJ2-7; V: TRBV5-1; D: NA; CDR3: ASSLAFGTNYEQY
J: TRBJ2-7; V: TRBV7-8; D: NA; CDR3: ASSSQGHTAPYEQY
J: TRBJ1-4; V: TRBV5-1; D: TRBD1; CDR3: ASSPGQGASEKLF
J: TRBJ2-2; V: TRBV11-2; D: TRBD1; CDR3: ASSLVSVATGGLLNTGELF
J: TRBJ2-3; V: TRBV3-1; D: NA; CDR3: ASTSGAPVTQY
J: TRBJ2-3; V: TRBV2; D: TRBD1; CDR3: ASSPGTGVTDTQY
J: TRBJ2-7; V: TRBV27; D: TRBD1; CDR3: ASRTGQGSHEQY
J: TRBJ2-3; V: TRBV6-5; D: TRBD2; CDR3: ASSYSAGGLEDTQY
J: TRBJ2-5; V: TRBV6-6; D: NA; CDR3: ASSASETQY
J: TRBJ2-2; V: TRBV24-1; D: NA; CDR3: ATSDPNRWTVNTNTGELF
J: TRBJ1-5; V: TRBV3-1; D: TRBD1; CDR3: ASSQGGGAISNQPQH